This passage covers 21 T cell receptor beta chains from one sample sequenced in a study of shared clonotypes between healthy human individuals. Naive CD8 cells, CD45RO-negative and positively selected for CCR7, excluded terminally differentiated effector memory CD45RA+ cells. Assay: immunoSEQ multiplex PCR; the TCRdb copy retains only in-frame clones and omits some. The table shows more than 2 million clones, with around 96% occurring only once. Sequences were obtained from naive CD8+ T cells sorted from blood. The receptors here all came from a man younger than 35 in good health.

The rearrangement links TRBV19 to TRBJ1-6; 7 bases match TRBD1. V gave up 7 bases and J gave up 9 bases; unmatched junction bases: 9. The germline CDR1 and CDR2 sequences are LNHDA and SQIVND (reference sequence). The length of the CDR3 is 14 residues. The CDR3 DNA sequence: TGTGCCAGTACACCGGGACAGAATTCTTCACCCCTCCACTTT. Its protein is CASTPGQNSSPLHF.

The chain employs TRBV2 and TRBJ2-7, with 12 bases lining up with TRBD2. After removal of 5 bases from V and 3 bases from J, the junction contained 5 bases not matched to a gene. This CDR3 contains 15 residues. Germline-derived CDR1 and CDR2 are SNHLY and FYNNEI. CDR3 bases: TGTGCCAGCAGTAGACTAGCGGGAGTTATCTACGAGCAGTACTTC. It specifies CASSRLAGVIYEQYF.

V gene TRBV21-1 combines with J gene TRBJ1-2; TRBD1 reflects the table's D call only, with no check against the DNA. TRBV21-1 constitutes a pseudogene. The CDR3 covers 14 residues. CDR3 region: CASSKIVGTYGYTF. DNA for the CDR3: TGTGCCAGCAGCAAAATCGTGGGCACCTATGGCTACACCTTC.

This chain connects TRBV4-1 to TRBJ1-2, with D perhaps matching TRBD1 (5 bases). The CDR3 runs 15 residues. V shed 7 bases and J shed 3 bases, with 18 bases lying between them. Germline V CDR1 and CDR2: MGHRA, YSYEKL. DNA of the CDR3: TGCGCCAGCAAAGAGACAGAACCATTTGACTATGGCTACACCTTC. Residues: CASKETEPFDYGYTF.

The V call is TRBV27, the J call TRBJ2-1, with D tentatively TRBD1 (6 bases). From germline, CDR1 is MNHEY and CDR2 SMNVEV (reference sequence). The length of the CDR3 is 14 residues. With 5 bases removed from V and 1 base from J, the gap between germline ends came to 9 bases. CDR3 DNA sequence: TGTGCCAGCAGTCCGCAGGGGTCCTACAATGAGCAGTTCTTC. Amino acid sequence: CASSPQGSYNEQFF.

As for this clone: Likely a read error: the CDR3 ends without its conserved phenylalanine or tryptophan. This chain connects TRBV28 to TRBJ1-1; 8 bases agree with TRBD1. The CDR3 sequence is 17 residues long. V shed 1 base, J shed 1 base, and the junction held 8 bases outside the gene matches. CDR1 is MDHEN and CDR2 is SYDVKM in the germline V gene. CDR3 DNA: TGTGCCAGCAGTTTATCTTCTGGGACAGGCGAGAACACTGAAGCTTTCTCT. Translation gives CASSLSSGTGENTEAFS.

This sequence joins TRBV28 and TRBJ2-7; the D gene is possibly TRBD1 (5 bases). The CDR3 contains 14 residues. The germline CDR1 and CDR2 sequences are MDHEN and SYDVKM. The ends were cut back, 3 bases at V and 2 bases at J, with 11 bases in the middle. Written as DNA, the CDR3 is TGTGCCAGCAGTTTCTCAGGGTCAACCTACGAGCAGTACTTC. Translated, it gives CASSFSGSTYEQYF. Supplemented by reference TRBV28 and TRBJ2-7, the full variable domain reads DVKVTQSSRYLVKRTGEKVFLECVQDMDHENMFWYRQDPGLGLRLIYFSYDVKMKEKGDIPEGYSVSREKKERFSLILESASTNQTSMYLCASSFSGSTYEQYFGPGTRLTVT.

The chain uses TRBV2 and TRBJ2-7, with 7 bases matching TRBD1. Unmatched junction bases numbered 6, after V lost 8 bases and J lost 2 bases. This CDR3 contains 13 residues. Germline CDR1 reads SNHLY; CDR2 reads FYNNEI. CDR3 protein: CASEIQGTYEQYF. The DNA of the CDR3 is TGTGCCAGCGAGATACAGGGGACCTACGAGCAGTACTTC.

The gene calls are TRBV28 and TRBJ2-7; 8 nucleotides line up with TRBD2. J lost 2 bases, V lost 8 bases, and 5 bases had no gene match. This CDR3 spans 13 amino acids. Germline CDR1 is MDHEN and CDR2 is SYDVKM. The CDR3 sequence is CASRGGLTYEQYF. The CDR3 bases are TGTGCCAGCCGGGGGGGTCTGACCTACGAGCAGTACTTC.

The chain couples TRBV10-2 to TRBJ2-7, with 7 nucleotides matching TRBD1. This CDR3 has 14 residues. The germline V gene has CDR1 WSHSY and CDR2 SAAADI. Losses at the gene ends were 4 bases for V and 7 bases for J; bases not matched to a gene: 10. Here the CDR3 DNA reads TGCGCCAGCAGTGTTAGGGGGCCTGAATTGGAGCAGTACTTC. Translated, it gives CASSVRGPELEQYF.

The J gene is TRBJ1-6, the V gene TRBV2; D may be TRBD1 (6 bases). CDR3 length: 16 residues. The V and J ends lost 3 bases and 1 base respectively, with 10 bases between them. CDR1 is SNHLY and CDR2 is FYNNEI in the germline V gene. DNA for the CDR3: TGTGCCAGCAGTGACGGGGGCAAGTCCTATAATTCACCCCTCCACTTT. It encodes CASSDGGKSYNSPLHF.

The chain couples TRBV5-5 to TRBJ1-5; TRBD1 matches 9 bases. This CDR3 comprises 15 residues. The J segment lost 7 bases and the V segment lost 0 bases, leaving 5 bases of the junction unmatched. Germline CDR1 is SGHKS and CDR2 is YYEKEE (reference sequence). The CDR3 DNA is TGTGCCAGCAGCTTGGGGACAGGGGAAGGCCAGCCCCAGCATTTT. It yields the protein CASSLGTGEGQPQHF.

This chain joins TRBV6-5 and TRBJ1-1; D is perhaps TRBD1 (5 bases). Trimming removed 6 bases from V and 3 bases from J, with 14 bases in between. The CDR3 has 14 amino acids. The germline gives CDR1 MNHEY, CDR2 SVGAGI. Here the CDR3 reads CASRRIIGDTEAFF. The CDR3 nucleotides read TGTGCCAGCAGGCGGATAATAGGGGACACTGAAGCTTTCTTT.

The V call is TRBV5-6, the J call TRBJ2-7; D unresolved. Germline assignment: CDR1 SGHDT and CDR2 YYEEEE. The CDR3 runs 13 residues. The germline V and J ends were trimmed by 1 base and 3 bases, with 8 bases remaining between them. The CDR3 bases are TGTGCCAGCAGCTTGTTTTACGACTACGAGCAGTACTTC. As protein: CASSLFYDYEQYF.

The chain uses TRBV10-2 and TRBJ1-1; the D gene is possibly TRBD1 (6 bases). There are 14 residues in the CDR3. Trimming removed 11 bases from V and 6 bases from J, with 22 bases in between. CDR1 WSHSY and CDR2 SAAADI come from the germline V gene. The DNA for the CDR3 is TGCGCCGGGGCCCCGACAGGTTCGATTGCTGAAGCTTTCTTT. Translating it yields CAGAPTGSIAEAFF.

The V gene is TRBV7-9, the J gene TRBJ2-1; the match to TRBD1 covers 10 bases. This CDR3 comprises 17 residues. Germline V gives CDR1 SEHNR, CDR2 FQNEAQ (reference sequence). Unmatched junction bases numbered 3, after V lost 1 base and J lost 0 bases. For the CDR3, the DNA is TGTGCCAGCAGCTTAGTGGGACAGGGGAACTCCTACAATGAGCAGTTCTTC. Its protein is CASSLVGQGNSYNEQFF.

J is TRBJ2-1 and V is TRBV7-3; D uncertain. Germline V gives CDR1 SGHTA, CDR2 FQGTGA. V gave up 0 bases and J gave up 7 bases, with 7 bases separating them. This CDR3 comprises 13 residues. The DNA for the CDR3 is TGTGCCAGCAGCTTAACTGTCTTAAATGAGCAGTTCTTC. It specifies CASSLTVLNEQFF.

The chain carries TRBV6-6 and TRBJ2-2; the match to TRBD2 covers 13 bases. This CDR3 region has 16 residues. In germline, CDR1 is MNHNY, CDR2 SVGAGI (reference sequence). J gave up 5 bases and V 1 base, and 1 base lay outside the gene matches. The CDR3 DNA reads as TGTGCCAGCAGTTACTGGGGACTAGCGGGGACCGGGGAGCTGTTTTTT. Its protein product is CASSYWGLAGTGELFF.

This chain links TRBV5-1 with TRBJ2-7; D may be TRBD2 (5 bases). Looked up from germline, CDR1 is SGHRS and CDR2 is YFSETQ. Between the trimmed V and J ends, which lost 0 bases and 5 bases, there was a span of 12 bases. The CDR3 has 14 amino acids. The CDR3: CASSLALGADEQYF. The DNA of the CDR3 is TGCGCCAGCAGCTTGGCTCTGGGAGCGGACGAGCAGTACTTC.

This chain uses TRBV4-1 with TRBJ2-5, with 11 bases fitting TRBD2. This CDR3 has 16 residues. Germline V CDR1 and CDR2: MGHRA, YSYEKL. Trimming removed 0 bases from V and 4 bases from J; junction bases left unmatched: 4. CDR3 loop: CASSQERTSGRETQYF. For the CDR3, the DNA is TGCGCCAGCAGCCAAGAAAGGACTAGCGGGCGAGAGACCCAGTACTTC.

Turning to this clone: The junction departs from the called germline gene at one end, perhaps through a read error. The chain uses TRBV6-5 and TRBJ1-2; tentatively, D is TRBD1 (6 bases). Germline values: CDR1 MNHEY, CDR2 SVGAGI. This CDR3 region has 11 residues. CDR3 residues: CASSSEGVYSF. CDR3 in DNA: TGTGCCAGCAGTTCCGAGGGGGTTTACAGCTTC.